This TCR beta chain was sequenced in a study of T cells in Graves' hyperthyroidism and ophthalmopathy. Study-wide points: Most clonotypes that expanded in the thyroid above 0.001 also showed up in blood.

Uncontrolled infection, other autoimmune disease, pregnancy or lactation led to exclusion. Fresh peripheral blood, 7.5 to 10 ml of it, supplied the PBMCs. The source material, RNA transcripts, was used to amplify TCR beta CDR3 regions. A first-round RT-PCR of the TCR CDR3 used the HTBI primer set. In TCRdb, the multiplex PCR reads were re-called with MiXCR into one record per CDR3 protein. This repertoire shows almost 600,000 distinct CDR3 sequences, about 15% found once; its top ten account for 5% to 7%. In the case of this clonotype: Its antigen is undetermined. Given a much more abundant clone one base away, this may be a read error.

The CDR3 has 11 amino acids. Germline CDR1 is GTSNPN and CDR2 is SVGIG (reference sequence). This TCR derives from a woman in her thirties with Graves' hyperthyroidism that later progressed to Graves' ophthalmopathy. The V gene is TRBV30, the J gene TRBJ1-1, with unresolved D. The sample taken for sequencing was blood. CDR3 loop: CVWSGSTEAFF. In DNA form, the CDR3 reads TGTGTCTGGAGTGGGAGCACTGAAGCTTTCTTT.